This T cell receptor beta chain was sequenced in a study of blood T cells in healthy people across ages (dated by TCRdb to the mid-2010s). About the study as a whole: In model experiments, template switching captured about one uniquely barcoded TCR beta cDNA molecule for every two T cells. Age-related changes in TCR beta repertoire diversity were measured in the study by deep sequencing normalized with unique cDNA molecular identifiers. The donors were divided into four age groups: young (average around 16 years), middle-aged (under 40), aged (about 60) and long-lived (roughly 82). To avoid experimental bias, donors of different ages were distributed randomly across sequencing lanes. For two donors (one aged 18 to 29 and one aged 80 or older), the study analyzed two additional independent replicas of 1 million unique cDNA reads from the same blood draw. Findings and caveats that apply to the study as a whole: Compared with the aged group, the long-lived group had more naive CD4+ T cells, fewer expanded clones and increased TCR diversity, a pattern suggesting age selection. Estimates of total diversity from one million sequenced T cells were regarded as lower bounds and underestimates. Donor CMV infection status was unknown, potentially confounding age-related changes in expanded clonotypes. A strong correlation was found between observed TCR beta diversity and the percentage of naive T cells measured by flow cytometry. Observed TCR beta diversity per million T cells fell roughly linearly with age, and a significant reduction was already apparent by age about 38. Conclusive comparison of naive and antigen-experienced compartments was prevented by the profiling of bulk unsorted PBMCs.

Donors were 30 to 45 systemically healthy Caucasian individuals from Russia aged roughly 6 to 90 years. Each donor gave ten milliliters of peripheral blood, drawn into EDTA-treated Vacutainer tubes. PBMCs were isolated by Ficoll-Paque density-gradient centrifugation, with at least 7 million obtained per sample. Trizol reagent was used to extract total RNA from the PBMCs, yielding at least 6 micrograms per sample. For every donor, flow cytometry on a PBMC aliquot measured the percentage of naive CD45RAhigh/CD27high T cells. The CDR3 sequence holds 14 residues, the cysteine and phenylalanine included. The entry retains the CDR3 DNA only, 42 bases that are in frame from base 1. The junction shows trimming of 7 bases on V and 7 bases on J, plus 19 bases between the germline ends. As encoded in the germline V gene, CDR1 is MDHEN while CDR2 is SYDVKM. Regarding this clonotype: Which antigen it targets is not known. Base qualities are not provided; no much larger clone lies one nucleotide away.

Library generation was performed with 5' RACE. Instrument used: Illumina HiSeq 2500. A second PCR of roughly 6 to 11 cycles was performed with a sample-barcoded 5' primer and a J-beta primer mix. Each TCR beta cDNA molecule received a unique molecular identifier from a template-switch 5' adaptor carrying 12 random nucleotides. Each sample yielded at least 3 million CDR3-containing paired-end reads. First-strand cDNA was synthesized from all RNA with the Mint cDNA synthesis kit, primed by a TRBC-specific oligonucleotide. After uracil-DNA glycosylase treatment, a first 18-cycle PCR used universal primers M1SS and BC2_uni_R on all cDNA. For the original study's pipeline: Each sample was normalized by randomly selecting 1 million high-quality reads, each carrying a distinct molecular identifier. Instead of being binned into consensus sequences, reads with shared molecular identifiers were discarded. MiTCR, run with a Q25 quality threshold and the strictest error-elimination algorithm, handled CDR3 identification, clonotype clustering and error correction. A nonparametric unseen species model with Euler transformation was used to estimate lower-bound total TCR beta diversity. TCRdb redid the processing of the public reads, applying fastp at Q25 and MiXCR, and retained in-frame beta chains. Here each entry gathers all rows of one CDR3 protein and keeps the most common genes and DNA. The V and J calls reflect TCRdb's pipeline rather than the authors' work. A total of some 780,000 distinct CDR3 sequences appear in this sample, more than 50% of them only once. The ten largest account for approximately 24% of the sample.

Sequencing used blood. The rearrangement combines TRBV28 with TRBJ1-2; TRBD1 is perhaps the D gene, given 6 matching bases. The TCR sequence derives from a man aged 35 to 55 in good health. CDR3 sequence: CASKYSGGVSGYTF. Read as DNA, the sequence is TGTGCCAGCAAATACTCGGGGGGCGTGAGTGGCTACACCTTC.